The rows below give T cell receptor beta chains drawn from one sample of a study of Ad26.COV2.S vaccination and SARS-CoV-2 variants. The repertoire was sequenced with immunoSEQ multiplex PCR; TCRdb's copy has only in-frame clones and lacks some. The sample yields over 400,000 clones, about nine tenths seen once. This sample comprised peripheral blood, obtained in a trial of Ad26.COV2.S vaccine versus placebo. These receptors were obtained from a person between 18 and 65 years old who received the Ad26.COV2.S COVID-19 vaccine or a placebo. Each CDR3 is given with its conserved first and last residue. D genes are given only for firm matches.

J: TRBJ2-3; D: NA; V: TRBV28; CDR3: CASSLVGRADTQYF
J: TRBJ1-2; D: TRBD1; V: TRBV7-9; CDR3: CASSPQGANYGYTF
J: TRBJ1-6; D: NA; V: TRBV11-2; CDR3: CASTTSGFAPLHF
J: TRBJ1-2; D: NA; V: TRBV7-9; CDR3: CASSQVPRYGYTF
J: TRBJ2-7; D: TRBD2; V: TRBV19; CDR3: CASSIGAGLAGEQYF
J: TRBJ1-1; D: NA; V: TRBV27; CDR3: CARAQGRNTEAFF
J: TRBJ1-5; D: NA; V: TRBV19; CDR3: CASSILVGDSNQPQHF
J: TRBJ2-7; D: NA; V: TRBV1; CDR3: CTSSQEAAWVASFRYEQYF
J: TRBJ1-6; D: NA; V: TRBV6-2/TRBV6-3; CDR3: CASSLTNSPLHF
J: TRBJ2-5; D: NA; V: TRBV1; CDR3: CTTTGGGQKTQYF
J: TRBJ2-3; D: NA; V: TRBV7-2; CDR3: CASSEGHPLTDTQYF
J: TRBJ2-7; D: NA; V: TRBV20-1; CDR3: CSANLNYEQYF
J: TRBJ2-3; D: NA; V: TRBV6-5; CDR3: CASSYRRSDTQYF
J: TRBJ1-3; D: TRBD1; V: TRBV7-9; CDR3: CASRPGTDSGNTIYF
J: TRBJ2-7; D: NA; V: TRBV10-2; CDR3: CASRKIISYEQYF
J: TRBJ2-5; D: TRBD2; V: TRBV7-9; CDR3: CASSPGTSKETQYF
J: TRBJ1-3; D: NA; V: TRBV3-1/TRBV3-2; CDR3: CASSQEYGASGNTIYF
J: TRBJ1-2; D: TRBD1; V: TRBV19; CDR3: CASSMTPPDRGYGYTF
J: TRBJ2-1; D: TRBD2; V: TRBV7-2; CDR3: CASSTTLAESYNEQFF
J: TRBJ2-6; D: NA; V: TRBV6-2/TRBV6-3; CDR3: CASSKRSLNKRANVLTF
J: TRBJ2-2; D: NA; V: TRBV27; CDR3: CASAHTNTGELFF
J: TRBJ2-5; D: TRBD1; V: TRBV5-6; CDR3: CASSFAGTGETQYF
J: TRBJ2-7; D: NA; V: TRBV5-1; CDR3: CASSLGGGRRDEQYF
J: TRBJ2-5; D: NA; V: TRBV20-1; CDR3: CSAPEGETQYF
J: TRBJ2-2; D: NA; V: TRBV27; CDR3: CASSFTVNTGELFF
J: TRBJ1-4; D: NA; V: TRBV11-2; CDR3: CASSPRGAATNEKLFF
J: TRBJ2-5; D: TRBD1; V: TRBV5-1; CDR3: CASSFGTGQETQYF
J: TRBJ1-4; D: NA; V: TRBV30; CDR3: CAWSVRWQGDEKLFF
J: TRBJ2-1; D: TRBD2; V: TRBV19; CDR3: CASSIVRGGSYNEQFF
J: TRBJ1-1; D: NA; V: TRBV9; CDR3: CASSAGGTEAFF
J: TRBJ2-1; D: TRBD2; V: TRBV28; CDR3: CASRTAAGGPYNEQFF
J: TRBJ1-1; D: NA; V: TRBV19; CDR3: CASRQDGSLNTEAFF
J: TRBJ1-1; D: NA; V: TRBV3-1/TRBV3-2; CDR3: CATARGTEAFF
J: TRBJ2-5; D: TRBD2; V: TRBV24-1; CDR3: CATSDSRGLGIQETQYF
J: TRBJ2-3; D: NA; V: TRBV6-1; CDR3: CASSESRHYTDTQYF
J: TRBJ1-1; D: NA; V: TRBV10-1; CDR3: CASSAQGSEAFF
J: TRBJ2-6; D: NA; V: TRBV29-1; CDR3: CSVGGPGANVLTF
J: TRBJ1-4; D: NA; V: TRBV2; CDR3: CASSDGRGFSGEKLFF
J: TRBJ2-3; D: NA; V: TRBV28; CDR3: CASSSDTQYF
J: TRBJ2-5; D: TRBD2; V: TRBV15; CDR3: CATSRERAGSRETQYF
J: TRBJ1-2; D: NA; V: TRBV20-1; CDR3: CSAGQSYGYTF
J: TRBJ1-4; D: NA; V: TRBV7-8; CDR3: CASSRGQSEELFF
J: TRBJ1-5; D: TRBD1; V: TRBV19; CDR3: CASRWDSSNQPQHF
J: TRBJ2-7; D: TRBD1; V: TRBV29-1; CDR3: CSARTGVYEQYF
J: TRBJ1-4; D: NA; V: TRBV28; CDR3: CASSLWDRGEKLFF